These 6 T cell receptor beta chains came from one sample sequenced in a study of blood T cell repertoires in COVID-19. Repertoires were generated with immunoSEQ multiplex PCR, while TCRdb's copy carries only in-frame clones and drops some. The data show under 200,000 clones, around four fifths seen once. Material: peripheral blood. Receptor source: a woman in her seventies with COVID-19, enrolled during active disease.

This chain connects TRBV29-1 to TRBJ2-7, with 7 bases lining up with TRBD2. The CDR3 runs 15 residues. CDR1 and CDR2 (germline): SQVTM, ANQGSEA. Trimming at V came to 3 bases and at J to 0 bases, leaving 8 bases not matched to a gene. CDR3 sequence: CSVDKMGGSSYEQYF. In DNA, the CDR3 is TGCAGCGTTGACAAGATGGGCGGGAGCTCCTACGAGCAGTACTTC.

J is TRBJ2-5 and V is TRBV5-4; TRBD2 might be the D (5 bases). Germline CDR1 reads SGHNT; CDR2 reads YYREEE (reference sequence). The CDR3 is made up of 16 amino acids. V dropped 4 bases and J dropped 4 bases, with 20 bases sitting between them. DNA of the CDR3: TGTGCCAGCAGCGGAGCAACGGGGATCGCGGGAGAGACCCAGTACTTC. Translation gives CASSGATGIAGETQYF.

The chain is built from TRBV6-1 and TRBJ2-1; a weak D match, TRBD2 (5 bases). This CDR3 contains 18 residues. Germline lookup yields CDR1 MNHNS and CDR2 SASEGT. Between the trimmed V and J ends, which lost 1 base and 6 bases, there was a span of 22 bases. CDR3 loop: CASSEVFGPRHRGNEQFF. In nucleotides, the CDR3 is TGTGCCAGCAGTGAAGTGTTTGGGCCGAGGCATCGGGGCAATGAGCAGTTCTTC.

This clone was detected a few times. This sequence joins TRBV7-8 and TRBJ1-3; D gene unclear. The V end lost 7 bases, the J end lost 4 bases, and 14 bases lay between the germline ends. This CDR3 has 14 residues. Per germline, CDR1 SGHVS and CDR2 FQNEAQ. CDR3 bases: TGTGCCAGCACTTTATCCTCGTCGGGAAACACCATATATTTT. Translated: CASTLSSSGNTIYF.

This chain connects TRBV6-5 to TRBJ1-1; a weak D match, TRBD1 (5 bases). In germline, CDR1 is MNHEY, CDR2 SVGAGI. The CDR3 has 15 residues. The V end was cut by 7 bases, the J end by 1 base, with 16 bases between. The CDR3 region is CASTPGGAWNTEAFF. The CDR3 nucleotides are TGTGCCAGCACCCCGGGAGGGGCATGGAACACTGAAGCTTTCTTT.

This chain uses TRBV5-6 with TRBJ2-7; maybe TRBD1 (5 bases). This CDR3 has 16 residues. CDR1 and CDR2 from the germline V gene are SGHDT and YYEEEE. Trimming cost V 0 bases and J 5 bases, with 18 bases left between them. CDR3 region: CASSLAGGAPAHEQYV. CDR3 bases: TGTGCCAGCAGCTTGGCAGGTGGGGCCCCCGCTCACGAGCAGTACGTC.